The clone carrying this T cell receptor (beta chain) occurred a few times. Its antigen is not known. This sample is drawn from a study of T cells after yellow fever vaccination. This CDR3 comprises 13 residues. Trimming stripped 6 bases from V and 0 bases from J, with 9 bases between. Germline loops: CDR1 LNHDA, CDR2 SQIVND (reference sequence). General observations from the study: The appearance of a small share of clonotypes in both CD4 and CD8 compartments was observed.

TCRdb itself ran the 5' RACE reads through MiXCR, one entry per CDR3 protein. The repertoire holds some 110,000 distinct CDR3 sequences, with 8% to 9.5% as singletons. J is TRBJ2-7 and V is TRBV19; TRBD2 might be the D (6 bases). The source of this sequence is a man aged 30 to 45 who received the YFV17D yellow fever vaccine. The sequenced sample was CD8+ T cells sorted from PBMCs, obtained 45 days after the yellow fever booster vaccination. The DNA for the CDR3 is TGTGCCAGTAGAGGGACTGACTCCTACGAGCAGTACTTC. This sequence encodes CASRGTDSYEQYF.